This entry lists 25 T cell receptor beta chains sequenced from one sample in a study of Graves' ophthalmopathy and Graves' hyperthyroidism. RNA transcripts were the source from which TCR beta CDR3 regions were amplified. Amplification began with first-round RT-PCR using HTBI primers, then second-round multiplex PCR was performed. TCRdb re-analysed the multiplex PCR reads in MiXCR, keeping a single row per CDR3 protein. The sample includes over a million distinct CDR3 sequences, 36% seen only once; the top ten take more than 9.5%. The sample consisted of peripheral blood or thyroid tissue (not recorded which). All receptors come from an adult man with Graves' hyperthyroidism.

This clonotype has only one observation. This may come from a read error, since a much larger clone is one base off. The gene calls are TRBV2 and TRBJ1-5; D uncertain. This CDR3 has 10 amino acids. Per germline, CDR1 SNHLY and CDR2 FYNNEI. The V gene lost 6 bases and the J gene lost 8 bases, with 5 bases spanning the gap. The CDR3 spells CASRVKPQHF. The CDR3 coding sequence is TGTGCCAGCAGGGTTAAGCCCCAGCATTTT.

The chain combines TRBV10-3 with TRBJ2-5; 7 bases are a match to TRBD2. V shed 4 bases and J 5 bases; nucleotides not matched to a gene: 4. The germline V gene encodes CDR1 ENHRY and CDR2 SYGVKD. The CDR3 contains 13 residues. CDR3 amino acids: CAISGRERETQYF. The CDR3, as DNA: TGTGCCATCAGTGGGCGGGAGCGGGAGACCCAGTACTTC.

In its sample, this clonotype was seen once. The rearrangement joins TRBV19 to TRBJ2-2; tentatively, D is TRBD1 (6 bases). The ends were cut back, 2 bases at V and 4 bases at J, with 11 bases in the middle. The CDR3 spans 15 residues. Germline CDR1 and CDR2: LNHDA and SQIVND (reference sequence). The CDR3 region has the DNA TGTGCCAGTAGTATACAGGGGCGCGGCACCGGGGAGCTGTTTTTT. It specifies CASSIQGRGTGELFF.

V and J are TRBV24-1 and TRBJ2-5; D is unclear. This CDR3 comprises 14 residues. CDR1 and CDR2 (germline): KGHDR, SFDVKD. V shed 3 bases and J shed 5 bases, with 12 bases lying between them. CDR3 sequence reads: CATSDPSPRETQYF. DNA of the CDR3: TGTGCCACCAGTGATCCCTCGCCAAGGGAGACCCAGTACTTC.

Remarks on this clonotype: This could be a read error, since a much larger clone is one nucleotide away. The chain joins TRBV7-9 to TRBJ2-7; D may be TRBD1 (5 bases). CDR1 and CDR2 from the germline V gene are SEHNR and FQNEAQ (reference sequence). V was cut by 8 bases and J by 4 bases, with 12 bases left in between. The CDR3 loop spans 12 amino acids. CDR3 in DNA: TGTGCCAGCCGCATGGGGCCTTACGAGCAGTACTTC. It yields the protein CASRMGPYEQYF.

The chain links TRBV10-2 to TRBJ2-5; 7 bases are shared with TRBD1. The germline V gene encodes CDR1 WSHSY and CDR2 SAAADI. CDR3 length equals 16 residues. The V and J ends lost 5 bases and 4 bases, in that order; junction bases with no gene match: 13. CDR3 region: CASSISSSPGGETQYF. The CDR3 coding sequence is TGCGCCAGCAGTATTAGCAGCTCCCCAGGGGGAGAGACCCAGTACTTC.

The chain joins TRBV5-5 to TRBJ1-1; 7 positions match TRBD1. The CDR3 has 14 residues. J gave up 4 bases and V 2 bases, and 5 bases lay outside the gene matches. Germline CDR1 and CDR2: SGHKS and YYEKEE (reference sequence). In DNA form, the CDR3 reads TGTGCCAGCAGCTTAACAACAGGGGTCACTGAAGCTTTCTTT. It yields the protein CASSLTTGVTEAFF.

This clonotype has at least ten counts. V and J are TRBV14 and TRBJ1-6, with a weak D call TRBD1 (5 bases). Trimming took off 3 bases at V and 10 bases at J, with 10 bases between the two ends. This CDR3 is built from 13 residues. Germline-derived CDR1 and CDR2 are SGHDN and FVKESK. The CDR3 loop reads CASSHKGESPLHF. The CDR3 nucleotides are TGTGCCAGCAGCCACAAAGGGGAATCACCCCTCCACTTT.

This clonotype was observed many times. The V call is TRBV29-1, the J call TRBJ2-7, with D perhaps matching TRBD2 (5 bases). Between the trimmed V and J ends, which lost 7 bases and 0 bases, there was a span of 10 bases. In germline, CDR1 is SQVTM, CDR2 ANQGSEA. The CDR3 is 12 amino acids. In DNA form, the CDR3 reads TGCAGCGCTGAGGGTCACTCCTACGAGCAGTACTTC. Its translation is CSAEGHSYEQYF.

The V gene is TRBV25-1, the J gene TRBJ1-2; D is unresolved. The germline V and J ends were trimmed by 10 bases and 3 bases, with 18 bases remaining between them. This CDR3 comprises 14 residues. Germline values: CDR1 MGHDK, CDR2 SYGVNS. The CDR3 DNA reads as TGTGCCACCAACCAGCCCCGATTTGACTATGGCTACACCTTC. It specifies CATNQPRFDYGYTF.

On this clonotype itself: Relative to the germline gene, one junction end is altered; a read error may explain this. The chain recombines TRBV6-1 with TRBJ1-1, with D possibly TRBD1 on 5 matching bases. Germline V CDR1 and CDR2: MNHNS, SASEGT. The CDR3 contains 16 residues. As DNA, the CDR3 is TGTGCCGGCAGTGAATCGATGGGACCGCGAATCGATGAAGCTTTCTTT. Its translation: CAGSESMGPRIDEAFF.

This clonotype turned up a few times. The gene calls are TRBV11-2 and TRBJ1-4; weak D call: TRBD1 (6 bases). V was shortened by 0 bases and J by 8 bases, with 13 bases between the two germline ends. This CDR3 contains 15 residues. The germline CDR1 and CDR2 sequences are SGHAT and FQNNGV. CDR3 amino acids: CASSLDRGLSEKLFF. Written as DNA, the CDR3 is TGTGCCAGCAGCTTAGACAGGGGTTTGAGCGAAAAACTGTTTTTT.

This clonotype was detected many times. The chain recombines TRBV11-2 with TRBJ2-5; no clear D. The V and J ends lost 5 bases and 0 bases respectively, with 10 bases between them. From germline, CDR1 is SGHAT and CDR2 FQNNGV. This CDR3 comprises 14 residues. The CDR3 protein is CASSPQRHQETQYF. The CDR3 nucleotides read TGTGCCAGCAGCCCACAGAGACACCAAGAGACCCAGTACTTC.

This clonotype showed up just a few times. Written as DNA, the CDR3 is TGTGCCAGCAGCTTAGTTGGCGGGGTAAAAGAGACCCAGTACTTC. This sequence encodes CASSLVGGVKETQYF. The V gene is TRBV11-2, the J gene TRBJ2-5, with D possibly being TRBD2 (6 bases). Trimming took 1 base from V and 3 from J, leaving 12 bases between them. The CDR3 runs 15 residues. Germline V gene data show CDR1 as SGHAT and CDR2 as FQNNGV.

This clonotype was counted a few times. The CDR3 protein is CASRVNSGNTIYF. The CDR3 DNA sequence: TGTGCCAGCAGGGTGAACTCTGGAAACACCATATATTTT. V and J are TRBV12-3 or TRBV12-4 and TRBJ1-3; D remains ambiguous. This CDR3 comprises 13 residues. V was pared by 6 bases and J by 0 bases, with 6 bases between.

A few counts support this clonotype. V and J are TRBV7-9 and TRBJ2-7; 7 bases are a match to TRBD1. The CDR3 loop spans 14 amino acids. The V gene's germline CDR1 is SEHNR and CDR2 FQNEAQ (reference sequence). J lost 0 bases, V lost 8 bases, and 7 bases had no gene match. The DNA of the CDR3 is TGTGCCAGCGCCCCGGGACAGTACTCCTACGAGCAGTACTTC. It encodes CASAPGQYSYEQYF.

The chain is built from TRBV18 and TRBJ2-7; TRBD2 aligns across 11 bases. V shed 10 bases, J shed 6 bases, and the junction held 5 bases outside the gene matches. This CDR3 is 12 amino acids long. Germline V lookup: CDR1 KGHSH, CDR2 LQKENI. CDR3 region: CATSTSGTEQYF. CDR3 nucleotide sequence: TGTGCCACCTCGACTAGCGGGACCGAGCAGTACTTC.

This clonotype was seen repeatedly, ten times or more. The chain carries TRBV5-1 and TRBJ2-2, with a possible D match to TRBD2 (6 bases). The CDR3 length is 16 residues. V dropped 4 bases and J dropped 0 bases, with 13 bases sitting between them. Per the germline V gene, CDR1 is SGHRS and CDR2 is YFSETQ. The CDR3 nucleotides are TGCGCCAGCAGCCGGGACTCACTAGCGAACACCGGGGAGCTGTTTTTT. Residues: CASSRDSLANTGELFF. The full variable domain, rest sourced from reference TRBV5-1 and TRBJ2-2, is KAGVTQTPRYLIKTRGQQVTLSCSPISGHRSVSWYQQTPGQGLQFLFEYFSETQRNKGNFPGRFSGRQFSNSRSEMNVSTLELGDSALYLCASSRDSLANTGELFFGEGSRLTVL.

In the case of this clonotype: Sequence at one end of the junction differs from germline and may be a read error. V is TRBV7-2 and J is TRBJ1-4; a possible D gene is TRBD1 (5 bases). The CDR3 is 14 residues long. Germline V CDR1 and CDR2: SGHTA, FQGNSA. DNA for the CDR3: TGCGCCAGAAGCCAGAGGGACGGTAATGAAAAACTGTTTTTT. It encodes CARSQRDGNEKLFF. Full variable domain (missing parts from reference TRBV7-2 and TRBJ1-4): GAGVSQSPSNKVTEKGKDVELRCDPISGHTALYWYRQSLGQGLEFLIYFQGNSAPDKSGLPSDRFSAERTGGSVSTLTIQRTQQEDSAVYLCARSQRDGNEKLFFGSGTQLSVL.

This clonotype occurred many times. The J gene is TRBJ2-6, the V gene TRBV5-5; D is ambiguous. Trimming left V 0 bases short and J 1 base short, with 2 bases between. Germline V gives CDR1 SGHKS, CDR2 YYEKEE (reference sequence). The CDR3 is 14 residues long. Written as DNA, the CDR3 is TGTGCCAGCAGCTTGGAATCTGGGGCCAACGTCCTGACTTTC. It translates to CASSLESGANVLTF. Complete variable domain (other parts from reference TRBV5-5 and TRBJ2-6): DAGVTQSPTHLIKTRGQQVTLRCSPISGHKSVSWYQQVLGQGPQFIFQYYEKEERGRGNFPDRFSARQFPNYSSELNVNALLLGDSALYLCASSLESGANVLTFGAGSRLTVL.

V and J are TRBV7-9 and TRBJ2-5; weak D call: TRBD2 (6 bases). The CDR3 consists of 16 residues. Germline V CDR1 and CDR2: SEHNR, FQNEAQ (reference sequence). V was clipped by 6 bases and J by 1 base, with 18 bases between them. The CDR3 DNA follows: TGTGCCAGCAGACGCCACCGGGGGTTGGGCCAAGAGACCCAGTACTTC. Its protein is CASRRHRGLGQETQYF.

A note on this clonotype: A clone one base away is much larger, so this may be a read error. This chain links TRBV19 with TRBJ1-5; the D is unclear. The CDR3 has 15 residues. Germline V lookup: CDR1 LNHDA, CDR2 SQIVND (reference sequence). CDR3 protein: CAGSIEVASNQPQHF. DNA of the CDR3: TGTGCCGGTAGTATAGAAGTCGCAAGCAATCAGCCCCAGCATTTT.

J is TRBJ1-1 and V is TRBV29-1; 7 bases are a match to TRBD1. Germline CDR1 and CDR2: SQVTM and ANQGSEA. The CDR3 is 13 residues long. Trimming cost V 4 bases and J 4 bases; bases outside gene matches: 6. As DNA, the CDR3 is TGCAGCGTTGCCCCGGGACAGAGCACTGAAGCTTTCTTT. Protein: CSVAPGQSTEAFF.

A note on this clonotype: The missing conserved phenylalanine or tryptophan at the end of this CDR3 makes a read error likely. The limits of the CDR3 on the DNA are not certain, so only TCRdb's listed CDR3 is given. The rearrangement joins TRBV5-8 to TRBJ2-7; TRBD1 is the table's D call, not checked against the DNA. Looked up from germline, CDR1 is SGHTS and CDR2 is YDEGEE. The CDR3 totals 13 residues, both ends included. CDR3 in amino acids: CASSPATSQGVYT.

V and J are TRBV7-2 and TRBJ2-2; 13 bases map to TRBD2. The V and J ends lost 1 base and 6 bases, in that order; junction bases with no gene match: 11. The CDR3 contains 19 residues. Looked up from germline, CDR1 is SGHTA and CDR2 is FQGNSA. The CDR3: CASSLGVGLAGERAGELFF. CDR3 bases: TGTGCCAGCAGCTTAGGAGTAGGACTAGCGGGGGAGAGGGCCGGGGAGCTGTTTTTT.